This T cell receptor (beta chain) was recorded in a study of vaccination effects on CD4 cells after COVID-19 (dated by TCRdb to 2021 to 2024). Background for the entire study: Post-vaccine samples across the study were collected a median of 72 days after the second dose, with a range of 14 to 241. Cultures from other donors in the study were sequenced with the Oncomine TCR Beta short-read assay on an Illumina iSeq 100. SARS-CoV-2 spike-specific CD4+ TCR repertoires were compared before and after mRNA vaccination in COVID-19 convalescent patients and in infection-naive vaccine recipients. Altogether, roughly 10 COVID-19 convalescent patients and several SARS-CoV-2-naive healthy vaccine recipients made up the full study.

The CDR3 goes from the cysteine to the phenylalanine over 15 residues. Of the read, only the CDR3 DNA is kept; its 45 bases are in frame from base 1. CDR1 and CDR2 (SGHRS, YFSETQ) derive from the germline V gene. Trimming accounts for 0 bases at V and 7 bases at J, while the number of junction bases matched to no gene is 8. As for this clone: This clone's antigen is unknown. No base quality values were provided; no much bigger clone lies one nucleotide off.

The method behind the library was the immunoSEQ multiplex PCR assay. DNA from the CD4+ T cells that had been cultured and isolated underwent TCR beta CDR3 sequencing. The paper's processing steps were these. The analysis removed non-productive TCR sequences, trimmed reads to the CDR3 region, and retained only CDR3s that were 7 or more amino acids long. Antigen-specific clonotypes were identified using the MANAFEST web app by comparison of expansion in peptide wells against reference cultures. Positive clones required FDR<0.05 expansion versus reference and all other wells, odds ratio above 5, and frequency above 0.1% in two replicate wells. A clonotype was defined as cross-reactive if the clonotype was significantly expanded both in SARS-CoV-2 spike wells and in at least one common cold coronavirus spike condition. CDR3 similarity was assessed by Levenshtein distance using the stringdist R package, and unrooted trees were constructed with ape in R 3.6.1. What TCRdb holds here is the immuneACCESS table cut down to in-frame rearrangements. Part of the clones is not present; checked against another copy, under half of the missing clones reflect an unresolved V gene, and the others are unexplained. The DNA was the basis for D and trimming; V, J and clone size are from that table. This sample holds 15,000 or so clones; roughly 70% were observed only once. The ten largest clones represent over 8.5% of the sample.

The ViraFEST assay stimulated PBMC with viral peptide pools and then used TCR sequencing to identify antigen-specific CD4+ T cell clonotypes by expansion. After less than 13 days of culture, CD4+ T cells were isolated with the EasySep CD4+ T cell isolation kit. Two doses of either the BNT162b2 or the mRNA-1273 mRNA SARS-CoV-2 vaccine were administered to participants. Negative nucleocapsid antibody results before and after vaccination confirmed that the healthy vaccine recipients had no prior SARS-CoV-2 infection. Some 2 million PBMC per well were cultured with 9 to 10 ug/ml peptides in IMDM containing roughly 5% human AB serum, 8.5 to 10 IU/ml IL-2 and gentamicin. On days 3 and 7, half of the culture medium was replaced with fresh IL-2-containing medium. Unless otherwise noted, each peptide stimulation condition was cultured in triplicate wells. Using Ficoll-Paque Plus gradient centrifugation, PBMC were separated from whole blood and then either used fresh or cryopreserved at -140C. Overlapping peptide pools spanned the spike proteins of SARS-CoV-2 and the common cold coronaviruses HCoV-NL63, HCoV-OC43 and HCoV-229E. The QIAamp micro DNA kit was used to extract genomic DNA from the cultured CD4+ T cells.

What the study reported, not specific to this receptor: The study was limited by a small number of convalescent patients and lacked early post-infection timepoints. In healthy vaccine recipients, vaccine-induced clones were almost all SARS-CoV-2 mono-reactive, with only 1 of 255 cross-reactive with common cold coronaviruses. Clones induced by infection and clones induced by vaccination both contracted markedly at late timepoints after vaccination, which fits with T cell responses waning over time.

The source material was CD4+ T cells from PBMCs cultured with SARS-CoV-2 spike peptides, sampled after COVID-19 vaccination. The label giving this sample's cell subset or site can be read as: SARS-CoV-2 spike overlapping peptide pool stimulation. The sequence was collected from a human donor who received a COVID-19 vaccine. The chain links TRBV5-1 with TRBJ2-7; 9 junctional bases match TRBD2. The CDR3 reads CASSLGGASGKEQYF. The DNA sequence reads TGCGCCAGCAGCTTGGGGGGGGCTAGCGGGAAGGAGCAGTACTTC.